The 10 T cell receptor beta chains given below trace back to one sample, sequenced in a study of T cell repertoires in cytomegalovirus infection. TCRdb used MiXCR to reprocess the reads, holding one entry per CDR3 protein. Among around 280,000 distinct CDR3 sequences listed, around 10% were seen once. Sequenced input: PBMCs. The source is a human donor in good health (CMV status not recorded). Some clones in this sample may be carry-over from other donors' samples.

This clonotype has a count of ten or more. The chain couples TRBV19 to TRBJ1-1, with unresolved D. CDR3 length: 13 amino acids. V was clipped by 3 bases and J by 1 base, with 6 bases between them. The germline V gene encodes CDR1 LNHDA and CDR2 SQIVND (reference sequence). CDR3 nucleotides: TGTGCCAGTAGTATGTTGGGGAACACTGAAGCTTTCTTT. This translates into CASSMLGNTEAFF.

This clonotype was recorded a few times. The chain couples TRBV20-1 to TRBJ1-1, with 8 nucleotides matching TRBD1. CDR3 length: 12 amino acids. Germline CDR1 is DFQATT and CDR2 is SNEGSKA (reference sequence). V trimming: 6 bases; J trimming: 1 base; junction bases outside the gene matches: 1. The CDR3 DNA sequence: TGCAGTGCCACAGGGGGGAACACTGAAGCTTTCTTT. It yields the protein CSATGGNTEAFF.

This clonotype has a handful of counts. The chain is built from TRBV28 and TRBJ2-3; D is unclear. Germline CDR1 is MDHEN and CDR2 is SYDVKM. The CDR3 totals 14 residues. V was shortened by 6 bases and J by 3 bases, with 13 bases between the two germline ends. CDR3 region: CASSQTRWTDTQYF. The CDR3 DNA follows: TGTGCCAGCAGCCAAACGCGTTGGACAGATACGCAGTATTTT.

This clonotype was counted ten times or more. This chain connects TRBV25-1 to TRBJ1-1; the D is unclear. The CDR3 contains 16 residues. Germline V gene sequence: CDR1 MGHDK, CDR2 SYGVNS. With 2 bases removed from V and 9 bases from J, the gap between germline ends came to 22 bases. The CDR3 protein is CASSEAPDSVVDQAFF. The CDR3 DNA is TGTGCCAGCAGTGAAGCCCCCGACTCGGTTGTCGATCAAGCTTTCTTT.

This clonotype occurred many times. Here the CDR3 reads CSARDGGQGDSPLHF. CDR3 DNA sequence: TGCAGTGCTAGAGATGGGGGACAGGGAGATTCACCCCTCCACTTT. The chain has TRBV20-1 and TRBJ1-6; 9 nucleotides match TRBD1. This CDR3 is 15 amino acids long. Germline CDR1 and CDR2: DFQATT and SNEGSKA (reference sequence). The junction had 5 bases not matched to a gene; V was cut back by 0 bases and J by 8 bases.

The DNA for the CDR3 is TGTGCCAGCAGTTACGCAGGGTACTATGGCTACACCTTC. This encodes CASSYAGYYGYTF. The rearrangement joins TRBV6-5 to TRBJ1-2, with a possible D match to TRBD1 (5 bases). V gave up 2 bases and J gave up 3 bases, with 7 bases separating them. The CDR3 spans 13 residues. The germline V gene encodes CDR1 MNHEY and CDR2 SVGAGI.

This clonotype was detected ten times or more. This chain joins TRBV18 and TRBJ2-7; possibly TRBD1 for D (7 bases). This CDR3 region has 13 residues. V lost 5 bases and J lost 3, with 11 bases in between. Germline V gives CDR1 KGHSH, CDR2 LQKENI. CDR3 sequence: CASSFQGGYEQYF. CDR3 nucleotides: TGTGCCAGCTCATTCCAGGGGGGCTACGAGCAGTACTTC. Filled out from reference TRBV18 and TRBJ2-7, the complete variable domain reads NAGVMQNPRHLVRRRGQEARLRCSPMKGHSHVYWYRQLPEEGLKFMVYLQKENIIDESGMPKERFSAEFPKEGPSILRIQQVVRGDSAAYFCASSFQGGYEQYFGPGTRLTVT.

This clonotype has ten or more counts. The chain combines TRBV27 with TRBJ2-1, with 7 bases aligning to TRBD2. V was clipped by 2 bases and J by 0 bases; unmatched bases: 4. Germline assignment: CDR1 MNHEY and CDR2 SMNVEV (reference sequence). The CDR3 length is 16 residues. The CDR3 nucleotides are TGTGCCAGCAGTTTAATTAGCGGGTACTCCTACAATGAGCAGTTCTTC. It translates to CASSLISGYSYNEQFF.

The sample holds many counts of this clonotype. The gene calls are TRBV20-1 and TRBJ1-1; perhaps TRBD1 as D (6 bases). The CDR3 runs to 14 residues. CDR1 and CDR2 from the germline V gene are DFQATT and SNEGSKA (reference sequence). V shed 1 base and J shed 0 bases, with 9 bases lying between them. As DNA, the CDR3 is TGCAGTGCTAGAGGGACAGCCCTGAACACTGAAGCTTTCTTT. It specifies CSARGTALNTEAFF.

The chain joins TRBV9 to TRBJ2-5, with D tentatively TRBD1 (6 bases). V lost 4 bases to trimming and J lost 5 bases, with 21 bases between them. The germline CDR1 and CDR2 sequences are SGDLS and YYNGEE. This CDR3 is built from 16 residues. CDR3 residues: CASSTRPGTSGETQYF. DNA for the CDR3: TGTGCCAGCAGCACCCGTCCCGGGACAAGTGGGGAGACCCAGTACTTC.